Following are 17 T cell receptor beta chains from one sample sequenced in a study of PD-1 blockade in classical Hodgkin lymphoma. TCRdb keeps only in-frame clones here, not all; method: immunoSEQ multiplex PCR. The sample includes some 100,000 clones, roughly 92% of them seen just once. Every patient experienced relapse after autologous stem cell transplantation, and brentuximab vedotin exposure varied. The material sequenced was peripheral blood mononuclear cells (PBMCs), taken at baseline. Receptors were obtained from a human donor with classical Hodgkin lymphoma.

This clone was recorded once. The chain joins TRBV13 to TRBJ2-1; D gene unclear. Germline V gene sequence: CDR1 PRHDT, CDR2 FYEKMQ (reference sequence). This CDR3 is 15 amino acids long. Trimming pared 0 bases from V and 6 bases from J, leaving 12 bases between. In DNA, the CDR3 is TGTGCCAGCAGCTTAGGTCGACCCGACGCCAATGAGCAGTTCTTC. Translated, it gives CASSLGRPDANEQFF. Looking up the rest from reference TRBV13 and TRBJ2-1 gives the full variable domain: AAGVIQSPRHLIKEKRETATLKCYPIPRHDTVYWYQQGPGQDPQFLISFYEKMQSDKGSIPDRFSAQQFSDYHSELNMSSLELGDSALYFCASSLGRPDANEQFFGPGTRLTVL.

The chain combines TRBV11-3 with TRBJ2-7; no clear D gene. The CDR3 is 12 residues long. Germline CDR1 reads SGHNT; CDR2 reads YENEEA. V lost 2 bases and J 0 bases, leaving 2 bases between the germline ends. The CDR3 DNA is TGTGCCAGCAGCTTAAACTCCTACGAGCAGTACTTC. As protein: CASSLNSYEQYF.

This clone was seen only once. V and J are TRBV30 and TRBJ1-4; TRBD1 might be the D (6 bases). CDR1 GTSNPN and CDR2 SVGIG come from the germline V gene (reference sequence). V was trimmed by 4 bases and J by 4 bases, leaving 16 bases between them. The CDR3 is 15 amino acids. This CDR3 reads CAWTVGGSLNEKLFF. The CDR3 nucleotides read TGTGCCTGGACAGTAGGGGGATCCCTTAATGAAAAACTGTTTTTT.

V is TRBV2 and J is TRBJ2-5; D is undetermined. CDR3 size: 15 residues. Germline lookup yields CDR1 SNHLY and CDR2 FYNNEI. V lost 3 bases to trimming and J lost 3 bases, with 14 bases between them. The CDR3 is CASSDLSVPKETQYF. The CDR3 nucleotides are TGTGCCAGCAGTGATTTAAGCGTGCCAAAAGAGACCCAGTACTTC.

This rearrangement joins TRBV2 to TRBJ2-1; the match to TRBD2 covers 9 bases. V gave up 6 bases and J gave up 5 bases; unmatched junction bases: 17. CDR3 length equals 18 residues. In germline, CDR1 is SNHLY, CDR2 FYNNEI. The CDR3 protein is CASRPLSRASGKNNEQFF. The CDR3 nucleotides are TGTGCCAGCAGACCTCTTTCGCGGGCTAGCGGGAAGAACAATGAGCAGTTCTTC.

The chain employs TRBV5-4 and TRBJ2-4; a weak D match, TRBD1 (8 bases). The length of the CDR3 is 14 residues. V lost 4 bases and J 5 bases, leaving 13 bases between the germline ends. CDR1 is SGHNT, CDR2 YYREEE, per germline (reference sequence). The CDR3 spells CASSDTGGENIQYF. The CDR3 coding sequence is TGTGCCAGCAGCGATACAGGGGGGGAAAACATTCAGTACTTC.

The chain is built from TRBV6-5 and TRBJ1-5, with a possible D match to TRBD1 (6 bases). Per germline, CDR1 MNHEY and CDR2 SVGAGI. The CDR3 consists of 14 residues. V lost 0 bases to trimming and J lost 5 bases, with 8 bases between them. The CDR3 here is CASSYSRGDQPQHF. For the CDR3, the DNA is TGTGCCAGCAGTTACTCGAGGGGGGATCAGCCCCAGCATTTT.

This rearrangement joins TRBV18 to TRBJ2-7; D possibly corresponds to TRBD2 (6 bases). This CDR3 contains 14 residues. CDR1 and CDR2 from the germline V gene are KGHSH and LQKENI. Trimming removed 0 bases at V and 4 bases at J, with 10 bases between. CDR3 nucleotides: TGTGCCAGCTCACCACCTTGGGACTCGTACGAGCAGTACTTC. It encodes CASSPPWDSYEQYF.

The J gene is TRBJ2-5, the V gene TRBV18, with D possibly TRBD1 on 6 matching bases. With 6 bases removed from V and 8 bases from J, the gap between germline ends came to 22 bases. The CDR3 spans 15 residues. In germline, CDR1 is KGHSH, CDR2 LQKENI. CDR3 nucleotide sequence: TGTGCCAGCTCCTTGACAGGATCCCTCGACAATACCCAGTACTTC. Its protein product is CASSLTGSLDNTQYF.

The chain links TRBV2 to TRBJ1-3, with D perhaps matching TRBD1 (5 bases). This CDR3 is built from 10 residues. Germline V gene lookup returns CDR1 SNHLY and CDR2 FYNNEI. Trimming removed 8 bases from V and 16 bases from J, with 15 bases in between. CDR3 nucleotide sequence: TGTGCCAGCCTCGCAGGGTCGTTGTATTTT. Amino acid sequence: CASLAGSLYF.

The gene calls are TRBV28 and TRBJ2-4, with a possible D match to TRBD1 (5 bases). From germline, CDR1 is MDHEN and CDR2 SYDVKM. The CDR3 consists of 12 residues. V lost 2 bases and J 9 bases, leaving 8 bases between the germline ends. CDR3 residues: CASSLPGFIQYF. CDR3 nucleotide sequence: TGTGCCAGCAGTTTACCAGGGTTCATTCAGTACTTC.

The J gene is TRBJ2-1, the V gene TRBV5-1; 12 nucleotides align to TRBD2. Looked up from germline, CDR1 is SGHRS and CDR2 is YFSETQ. J lost 0 bases, V lost 2 bases, and 12 bases had no gene match. The CDR3 runs 20 residues. The CDR3 reads CASSLIGLAGRGSSYNEQFF. CDR3 nucleotide sequence: TGCGCCAGCAGCTTAATCGGACTAGCGGGGAGGGGGAGCTCCTACAATGAGCAGTTCTTC.

This chain connects TRBV27 to TRBJ1-1; D gene uncertain. Trimming removed 5 bases at V and 1 base at J, with 5 bases between. The CDR3 is 12 amino acids. The germline gives CDR1 MNHEY, CDR2 SMNVEV (reference sequence). The CDR3 nucleotides read TGTGCCAGCAGTCTCGGGAACACTGAAGCTTTCTTT. It yields the protein CASSLGNTEAFF.

The J gene is TRBJ1-1, the V gene TRBV5-1, with D perhaps TRBD1 (5 bases). In germline, CDR1 is SGHRS, CDR2 YFSETQ. CDR3 length: 15 residues. Trimming left V 2 bases short and J 1 base short, with 12 bases between. DNA of the CDR3: TGCGCCAGCAGCTTTGGGCCTACAGGGAACACTGAAGCTTTCTTT. Translation: CASSFGPTGNTEAFF.

CDR3 residues: CASSEVDTVNYGYTF. The CDR3 region has the DNA TGTGCCAGCAGTGAAGTCGACACGGTAAACTATGGCTACACCTTC. V and J are TRBV6-1 and TRBJ1-2; D gene ambiguous. Germline CDR1 and CDR2: MNHNS and SASEGT. The CDR3 runs to 15 residues. V was shortened by 1 base and J by 2 bases, with 11 bases between the two germline ends.

This clone was found a few times. The V gene is TRBV29-1, the J gene TRBJ2-1, with D perhaps matching TRBD1 (6 bases). The CDR3 length is 15 residues. V gave up 5 bases and J gave up 0 bases, with 14 bases separating them. Germline V CDR1 and CDR2: SQVTM, ANQGSEA. CDR3 nucleotides: TGCAGCGTTTCAGGGGCAGCCCACTCCTACAATGAGCAGTTCTTC. Protein sequence: CSVSGAAHSYNEQFF.

This rearrangement joins TRBV29-1 to TRBJ2-7; TRBD1 aligns across 8 bases. Germline V lookup: CDR1 SQVTM, CDR2 ANQGSEA. CDR3 size: 12 residues. V was pared by 6 bases and J by 1 base, with 2 bases of the junction left unmatched. Here the CDR3 DNA reads TGCAGCGTACGGGACAGGTCCTACGAGCAGTACTTC. Encoded protein: CSVRDRSYEQYF.